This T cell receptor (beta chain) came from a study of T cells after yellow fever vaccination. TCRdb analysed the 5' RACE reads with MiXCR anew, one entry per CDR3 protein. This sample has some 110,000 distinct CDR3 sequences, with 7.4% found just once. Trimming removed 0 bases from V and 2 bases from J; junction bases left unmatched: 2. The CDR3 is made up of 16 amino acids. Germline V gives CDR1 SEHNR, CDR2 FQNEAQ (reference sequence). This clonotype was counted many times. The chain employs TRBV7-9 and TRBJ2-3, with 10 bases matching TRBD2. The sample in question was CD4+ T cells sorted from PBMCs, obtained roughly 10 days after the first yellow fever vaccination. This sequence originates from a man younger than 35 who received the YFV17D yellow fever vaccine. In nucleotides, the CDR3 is TGTGCCAGCAGCTTAGCTCTAGCGGGGGTCACAGATACGCAGTATTTT. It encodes CASSLALAGVTDTQYF.